The next 20 T cell receptor beta chains were all read from a single sample in a study of T-cell reconstitution after alpha-beta-depleted transplantation in children. The library targeted TCRbeta and was prepared with unique molecular identifiers. MiXCR, applied by TCRdb to the PCR reads, yields one record per CDR3 protein. The data show 250,000 to 350,000 distinct CDR3 sequences, with over 20% seen just once and 10% to 11% held by the top ten. Sequencing used PBMCs, mostly from graft donor cells, obtained 180 days after TCRalphabeta/CD19-depleted stem cell transplant. The receptor set was obtained from a male patient younger than 18 who had a stem cell transplant for acute lymphoblastic leukemia, so the T cells may come from the graft donor.

The V and J genes are TRBV2 and TRBJ1-1, with D unclear. The CDR3 totals 15 residues. V gave up 6 bases and J gave up 1 base, with 15 bases separating them. From germline, CDR1 is SNHLY and CDR2 FYNNEI. The CDR3 sequence is CASRDLDLKNTEAFF. CDR3 nucleotides: TGTGCCAGCAGAGATCTAGACCTGAAGAACACTGAAGCTTTCTTT.

This clonotype was found a few times. The gene calls are TRBV20-1 and TRBJ2-1, with 10 bases identical to TRBD2. The V gene's germline CDR1 is DFQATT and CDR2 SNEGSKA (reference sequence). This CDR3 spans 14 amino acids. V shed 5 bases, J shed 5 bases, and the junction held 6 bases outside the gene matches. CDR3 loop: CSAASGSWNNEQFF. In DNA, the CDR3 is TGCAGTGCTGCTAGCGGGAGTTGGAACAATGAGCAGTTCTTC.

There are a few counts of this clonotype. V and J are TRBV27 and TRBJ2-7; D is ambiguous. Per germline, CDR1 MNHEY and CDR2 SMNVEV (reference sequence). The CDR3 length is 15 residues. V lost 2 bases and J lost 1, with 12 bases in between. The CDR3 loop is CASSLAAISSYEQYF. The DNA of the CDR3 is TGTGCCAGCAGTTTAGCAGCGATATCTTCCTACGAGCAGTACTTC.

The CDR3 sequence is CASSFVPSANNEQFF. As DNA, the CDR3 is TGCGCCAGCAGCTTTGTCCCTAGCGCGAACAATGAGCAGTTCTTC. The V call is TRBV5-1, the J call TRBJ2-1; D is possibly TRBD2 (6 bases). The V gene lost 2 bases and the J gene lost 5 bases, with 14 bases spanning the gap. CDR3 length: 15 residues. CDR1 SGHRS and CDR2 YFSETQ come from the germline V gene.

Comments on this clonotype: The junction differs from germline at one of its ends, possibly a read error. The gene calls are TRBV20-1 and TRBJ1-1; unclear D gene. Germline loops: CDR1 DFQATT, CDR2 SNEGSKA (reference sequence). The CDR3 spans 13 residues. The CDR3 here is CCARPPWAVEAFF. CDR3 nucleotides: TGCTGTGCTAGACCCCCCTGGGCTGTTGAAGCTTTCTTT.

This rearrangement joins TRBV2 to TRBJ2-7; D is ambiguous. Germline V gives CDR1 SNHLY, CDR2 FYNNEI. Trimming took off 7 bases at V and 6 bases at J, with 7 bases between the two ends. The CDR3 runs 10 residues. The CDR3 coding sequence is TGTGCCAGCAACTGGCCCGAGCAGTACTTC. Protein sequence: CASNWPEQYF. Based on the CDR3 plus reference TRBV2 and TRBJ2-7, the full variable domain is EPEVTQTPSHQVTQMGQEVILRCVPISNHLYFYWYRQILGQKVEFLVSFYNNEISEKSEIFDDQFSVERPDGSNFTLKIRSTKLEDSAMYFCASNWPEQYFGPGTRLTVT.

The V and J genes are TRBV3-1 and TRBJ2-5; TRBD2 matches at 8 bases. The CDR3 is made up of 18 amino acids. J gave up 0 bases and V 0 bases, and 9 bases lay outside the gene matches. Germline V gene data show CDR1 as LGHDT and CDR2 as YNNKEL (reference sequence). CDR3 in amino acids: CASSQDPITSGYQETQYF. The CDR3 DNA sequence: TGTGCCAGCAGCCAAGATCCGATAACTAGCGGATACCAAGAGACCCAGTACTTC.

This clonotype was detected only once. The V and J genes are TRBV29-1 and TRBJ1-2; D is uncertain. Germline lookup yields CDR1 SQVTM and CDR2 ANQGSEA. V lost 3 bases and J 4 bases, leaving 12 bases between the germline ends. The CDR3 spans 13 residues. The CDR3, as DNA: TGCAGCGTTGAGGAGGACTCGAGCTATGGCTACACCTTC. It specifies CSVEEDSSYGYTF.

This clonotype has just a few counts. The rearrangement uses TRBV10-1 and TRBJ2-3; tentatively, D is TRBD2 (5 bases). There are 14 residues in the CDR3. CDR1 and CDR2 (germline): WNHNN, SYGVQD (reference sequence). V was clipped by 6 bases and J by 2 bases, with 12 bases between them. The CDR3 sequence is CASSTSGPTDTQYF. CDR3 in DNA: TGCGCCAGCAGCACTAGTGGTCCCACAGATACGCAGTATTTT.

The table lists this clonotype with a few counts. CDR3: CASSLLGLAGHNEQFF. The CDR3 DNA sequence: TGCGCCAGCAGCTTGTTAGGCCTAGCGGGCCACAATGAGCAGTTCTTC. This chain joins TRBV5-1 and TRBJ2-1, with 8 positions matching TRBD2. With 1 base clipped from V and 5 bases from J, the junction kept 8 bases outside the gene matches. Per germline, CDR1 SGHRS and CDR2 YFSETQ. The CDR3 has 16 amino acids.

This clonotype was seen a few times. The rearrangement uses TRBV12-3 or TRBV12-4 and TRBJ2-7; possible D gene TRBD1, 5 bases. The germline V and J ends were trimmed by 7 bases and 2 bases, with 9 bases remaining between them. The CDR3 has 12 amino acids. CDR3 DNA sequence: TGTGCCAGCACCAGGGATACCTACGAGCAGTACTTC. This gives the protein CASTRDTYEQYF.

As to this clonotype: Germline is not matched at one junction end, which may reflect a read error. The chain combines TRBV5-6 with TRBJ1-2; no clear D. CDR1 is SGHDT, CDR2 YYEEEE, per germline. This CDR3 contains 13 residues. The CDR3 coding sequence is TGTGCCAGCAGCTTGGGGCGGATGTATGGCGACACCTTC. Translated: CASSLGRMYGDTF.

The J gene is TRBJ2-7, the V gene TRBV7-6; 14 bases are shared with TRBD2. With 4 bases clipped from V and 7 bases from J, the junction kept 3 bases outside the gene matches. The germline V gene encodes CDR1 SGHVS and CDR2 FNYEAQ. CDR3 length equals 14 residues. The CDR3 DNA reads as TGTGCCAGCAGCTCGGGACTAGCGGGAGAAGAGCAGTACTTC. As protein: CASSSGLAGEEQYF.

The chain employs TRBV5-1 and TRBJ2-1, with 8 bases matching TRBD1. CDR1 and CDR2 (germline): SGHRS, YFSETQ. There are 16 residues in the CDR3. V trimming: 0 bases; J trimming: 5 bases; junction bases outside the gene matches: 7. The CDR3 DNA is TGCGCCAGCAGCTTGGTTGCTGGGACAGGTGACAATGAGCAGTTCTTC. Amino acids: CASSLVAGTGDNEQFF.

This clonotype was picked up one time. This rearrangement joins TRBV2 to TRBJ2-6, with 7 bases identical to TRBD1. V lost 4 bases and J lost 2; bases outside the gene matches: 2. CDR1 SNHLY and CDR2 FYNNEI come from the germline V gene. The CDR3 totals 15 residues. The CDR3 is CASSADRAGANVLTF. The CDR3 DNA reads as TGTGCCAGCAGTGCAGACAGGGCTGGGGCCAACGTCCTGACTTTC. Based on the CDR3 plus reference TRBV2 and TRBJ2-6, the full variable domain is EPEVTQTPSHQVTQMGQEVILRCVPISNHLYFYWYRQILGQKVEFLVSFYNNEISEKSEIFDDQFSVERPDGSNFTLKIRSTKLEDSAMYFCASSADRAGANVLTFGAGSRLTVL.

V and J are TRBV14 and TRBJ2-7, with D possibly matching TRBD2 (5 bases). Germline loops: CDR1 SGHDN, CDR2 FVKESK. V was pared by 0 bases and J by 6 bases, with 15 bases between. There are 15 residues in the CDR3. DNA for the CDR3: TGTGCCAGCAGCCAAGAGCCCCGAAGCGGTCGCGAGCAGTACTTC. Translated, it gives CASSQEPRSGREQYF.

Points on this clonotype: Relative to the germline gene, one junction end is altered; a read error may explain this. V usage is TRBV7-9 and J usage is TRBJ1-1; maybe TRBD1 (5 bases). Germline CDR1 is SEHNR and CDR2 is FQNEAQ (reference sequence). This CDR3 spans 14 amino acids. This chain's CDR3 is CANSLAMGGAEAFF. The CDR3 DNA reads TGTGCCAACAGCTTAGCAATGGGGGGGGCTGAAGCTTTCTTT.

This clonotype showed up just a few times. The genes are TRBV29-1 and TRBJ2-3; D call uncertain. Germline V CDR1 and CDR2: SQVTM, ANQGSEA. V lost 7 bases and J lost 2, with 13 bases in between. The CDR3 contains 13 residues. CDR3 residues: CSGDVVLTDTQYF. In nucleotides, the CDR3 is TGCAGCGGTGATGTAGTACTCACAGATACGCAGTATTTT.

This clonotype has only a few counts. This chain uses TRBV6-5 with TRBJ1-4; no clear D. The CDR3 covers 12 residues. Germline V gene sequence: CDR1 MNHEY, CDR2 SVGAGI. The V gene lost 0 bases and the J gene lost 8 bases, with 4 bases spanning the gap. The CDR3 DNA sequence: TGTGCCAGCAGTTACTCCGGGGAAAAACTGTTTTTT. Translation: CASSYSGEKLFF.

V is TRBV14 and J is TRBJ2-5, with 10 bases aligning to TRBD2. V was pared by 1 base and J by 6 bases, with 14 bases of the junction left unmatched. The length of the CDR3 is 18 residues. The germline CDR1 and CDR2 sequences are SGHDN and FVKESK. The CDR3 is CASSQVSASGRRLKTQYF. The CDR3 DNA reads TGTGCCAGCAGCCAAGTCTCGGCTAGCGGGAGACGATTAAAGACCCAGTACTTC.